This TCR beta chain is drawn from a study of blood T cell repertoires in COVID-19 (dated by TCRdb to the early 2020s). Some background on the complete study: Samples covering the acute and convalescent phases of COVID-19 were provided by collaborators in the United States, Italy and Spain. Nearly every sample came with metadata listing a de-identified subject ID, COVID-19 status, age in years and sex. Samples were obtained from the ongoing ImmuneRACE study (first 160 participants) and from over 1,000 subjects provided by 6 global collaborators. Deeply sampled blood TCRbeta repertoires from subjects exposed to, actively infected with, or recovered from COVID-19 were included in the dataset. A freely available public database, intended as a resource for researchers studying the immune response to SARS-CoV-2, is where the repertoires were released. The material from the prospective study consisted of cDNA or gDNA derived from T cells, B-cell-depleted T cells, or PBMCs. Where available, HLA class I and class II types were taken from metadata supplied by the sample provider and were not determined by assay-based typing.

Concerning this clone itself: This receptor's antigen is unknown. Per-base qualities were not stored, and no clone one base away is much larger.

TCRbeta CDR3 regions were amplified from genomic DNA using the immunoSEQ Assay, a bias-controlled multiplex PCR. The paper's data handling went like this. Within the assay, amplification of reference gene primers was used to estimate how many nucleated cells each sample contained. Sequence reads were collapsed and filtered to measure the absolute abundance of every unique TCRbeta CDR3 rearrangement. Productive Simpson clonality was computed per sample as the square root of Simpson's diversity index over productive rearrangements. Held by TCRdb, this immuneACCESS table contains in-frame sequences only and omits some clones. Under half of the omission traces to an unresolved V gene where checked; the cause of the rest is unknown. V and J calls and clone size are given by that table; D and trimming were obtained from the DNA. A total of around 250,000 clones appear in this sample, approximately 85% of them only once. The ten largest clones take up 1.5% to 2% of the sample.

Results and caveats for the whole study, not just this receptor: The amount of clinical and demographic metadata varied by source and participant and was provided uncurated.

Participants in the prospective study were aged roughly 18 to 90 years, lived in over 20 United States geographic areas, and enrolled through a virtual design. Cohort assignment in the prospective study relied on participant-reported clinical history from a screening survey and a study questionnaire. Recovered participants in ImmuneRACE Cohort 3 were defined by two consecutive negative NP/OP PCR tests, clearance by a healthcare professional, or resolution of symptoms. In the prospective study, mobile phlebotomists collected whole blood, serum and a nasopharyngeal or oropharyngeal swab from each participant. Prospective study participants could optionally give additional blood draws and questionnaires over an approximately two-month period. Before DNA extraction, prospective study blood samples were shipped either frozen or at room temperature. From a lookup of the germline V gene (reference sequence), CDR1 and CDR2 are LNHDA and SQIVND. The CDR3 sequence holds 14 residues, the cysteine and phenylalanine included. This entry keeps only the CDR3 DNA: 42 bases, framed from base 1. V is shortened by 7 bases, J by 0 bases, and the region joining them spans 13 bases.

The V gene is TRBV19 and the J gene is TRBJ2-7; the D gene lacks a confident call. The TCR comes from a woman aged 45-65 years who had recovered from COVID-19. Sample: PBMCs or T cells enriched from blood (not recorded which). The encoded CDR3 is CASNPYRGSYEQYF. The DNA is TGTGCCAGTAATCCCTACCGTGGCTCCTACGAGCAGTACTTC.